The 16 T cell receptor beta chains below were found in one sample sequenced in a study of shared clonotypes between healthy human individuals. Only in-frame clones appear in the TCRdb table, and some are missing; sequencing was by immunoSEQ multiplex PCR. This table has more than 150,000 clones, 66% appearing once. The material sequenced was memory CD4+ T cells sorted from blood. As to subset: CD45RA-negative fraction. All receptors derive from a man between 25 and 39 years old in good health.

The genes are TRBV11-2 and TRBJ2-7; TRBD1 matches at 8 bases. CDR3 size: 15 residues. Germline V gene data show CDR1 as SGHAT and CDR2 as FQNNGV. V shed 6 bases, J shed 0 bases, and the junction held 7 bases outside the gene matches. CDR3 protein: CASRRGTGYSYEQYF. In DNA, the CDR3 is TGTGCCAGCAGGAGAGGGACAGGTTACTCCTACGAGCAGTACTTC. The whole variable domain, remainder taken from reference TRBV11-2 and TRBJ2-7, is EAGVAQSPRYKIIEKRQSVAFWCNPISGHATLYWYQQILGQGPKLLIQFQNNGVVDDSQLPKDRFSAERLKGVDSTLKIQPAKLEDSAVYLCASRRGTGYSYEQYFGPGTRLTVT.

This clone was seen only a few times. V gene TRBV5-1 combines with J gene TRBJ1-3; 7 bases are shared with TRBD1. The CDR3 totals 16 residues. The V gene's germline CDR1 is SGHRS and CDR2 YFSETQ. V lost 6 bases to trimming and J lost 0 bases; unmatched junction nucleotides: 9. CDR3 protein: CASTRDSSTSGNTIYF. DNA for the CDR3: TGCGCCAGCACTAGGGACAGCTCAACCTCTGGAAACACCATATATTTT.

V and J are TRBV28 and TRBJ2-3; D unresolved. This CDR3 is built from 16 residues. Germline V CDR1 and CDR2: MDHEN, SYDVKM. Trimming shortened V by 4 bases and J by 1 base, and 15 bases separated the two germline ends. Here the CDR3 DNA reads TGTGCCAGCAGTTCGCCGGGTCGTTGGGGCACAGATACGCAGTATTTT. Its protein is CASSSPGRWGTDTQYF.

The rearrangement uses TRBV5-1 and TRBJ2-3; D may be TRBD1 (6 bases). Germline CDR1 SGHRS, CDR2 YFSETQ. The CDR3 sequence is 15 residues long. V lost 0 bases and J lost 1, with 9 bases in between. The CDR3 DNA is TGCGCCAGCAGCTTGGCAGGGACACGCACAGATACGCAGTATTTT. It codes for CASSLAGTRTDTQYF.

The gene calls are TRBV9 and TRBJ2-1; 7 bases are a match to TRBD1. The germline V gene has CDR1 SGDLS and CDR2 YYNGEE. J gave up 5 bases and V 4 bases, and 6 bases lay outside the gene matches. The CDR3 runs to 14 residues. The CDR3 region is CASSQGGRHNEQFF. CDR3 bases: TGTGCCAGCAGCCAAGGGGGCAGGCACAATGAGCAGTTCTTC.

In nucleotides, the CDR3 is TGTGCCAGCAGTGAAGCGGGGTATGGCTACACCTTC. Translated, it gives CASSEAGYGYTF. The gene calls are TRBV6-1 and TRBJ1-2; D not resolved. Germline V CDR1 and CDR2: MNHNS, SASEGT. The CDR3 contains 12 residues. The V gene lost 0 bases and the J gene lost 5 bases, with 4 bases spanning the gap.

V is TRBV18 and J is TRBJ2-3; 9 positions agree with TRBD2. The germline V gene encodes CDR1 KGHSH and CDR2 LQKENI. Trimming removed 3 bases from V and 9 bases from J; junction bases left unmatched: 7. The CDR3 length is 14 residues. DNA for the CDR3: TGTGCCAGCTCACCCGGGACTAGCATCTCAACGCAGTATTTT. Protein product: CASSPGTSISTQYF.

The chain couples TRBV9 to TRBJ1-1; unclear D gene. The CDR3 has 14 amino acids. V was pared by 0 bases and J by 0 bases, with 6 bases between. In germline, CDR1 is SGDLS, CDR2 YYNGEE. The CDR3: CASSVAPMNTEAFF. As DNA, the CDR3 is TGTGCCAGCAGCGTAGCTCCAATGAACACTGAAGCTTTCTTT.

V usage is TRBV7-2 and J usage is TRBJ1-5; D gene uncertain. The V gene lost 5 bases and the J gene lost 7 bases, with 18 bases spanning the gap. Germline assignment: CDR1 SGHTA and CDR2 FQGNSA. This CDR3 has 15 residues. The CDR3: CASSPNPLRRQPQHF. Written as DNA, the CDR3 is TGTGCCAGCAGCCCTAATCCCCTCCGGAGACAGCCCCAGCATTTT.

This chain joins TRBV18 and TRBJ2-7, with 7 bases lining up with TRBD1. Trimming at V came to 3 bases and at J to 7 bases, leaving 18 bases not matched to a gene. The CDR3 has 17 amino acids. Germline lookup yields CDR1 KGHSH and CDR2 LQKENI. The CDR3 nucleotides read TGTGCCAGCTCACCCCGAGGCACAGGGGATCCGACGGGGGAGCAGTACTTC. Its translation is CASSPRGTGDPTGEQYF.

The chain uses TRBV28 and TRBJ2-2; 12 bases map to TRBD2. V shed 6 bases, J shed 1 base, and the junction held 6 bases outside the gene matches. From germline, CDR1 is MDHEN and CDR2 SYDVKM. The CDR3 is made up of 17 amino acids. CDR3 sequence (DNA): TGTGCCAGCAGACTAGCGGGAGGACATGTGAACACCGGGGAGCTGTTTTTT. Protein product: CASRLAGGHVNTGELFF.

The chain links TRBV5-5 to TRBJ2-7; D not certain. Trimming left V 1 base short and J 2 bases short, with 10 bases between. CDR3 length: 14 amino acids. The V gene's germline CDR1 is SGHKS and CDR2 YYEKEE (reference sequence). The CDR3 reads CASSLLFQTYEQYF. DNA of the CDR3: TGTGCCAGCAGCTTGCTGTTCCAGACCTACGAGCAGTACTTC.

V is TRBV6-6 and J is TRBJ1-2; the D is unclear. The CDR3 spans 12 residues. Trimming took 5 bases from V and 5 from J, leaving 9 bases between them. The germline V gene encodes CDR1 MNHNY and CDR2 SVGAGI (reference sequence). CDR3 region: CASSPMGYGYTF. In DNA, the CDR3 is TGTGCCAGCAGTCCTATGGGGTATGGCTACACCTTC.

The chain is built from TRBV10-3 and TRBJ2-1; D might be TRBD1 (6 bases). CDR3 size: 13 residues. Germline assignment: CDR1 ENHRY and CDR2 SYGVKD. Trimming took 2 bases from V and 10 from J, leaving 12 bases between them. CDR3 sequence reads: CAISESTGHEQFF. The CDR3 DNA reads TGTGCCATCAGTGAGAGCACAGGGCACGAGCAGTTCTTC.

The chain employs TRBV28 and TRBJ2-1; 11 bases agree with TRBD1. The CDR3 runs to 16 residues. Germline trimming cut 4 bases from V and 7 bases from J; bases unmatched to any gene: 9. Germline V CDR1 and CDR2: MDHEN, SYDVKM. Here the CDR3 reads CASSSPGDRGWNEQFF. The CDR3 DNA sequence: TGTGCCAGCAGTTCACCCGGGGACAGGGGGTGGAATGAGCAGTTCTTC.

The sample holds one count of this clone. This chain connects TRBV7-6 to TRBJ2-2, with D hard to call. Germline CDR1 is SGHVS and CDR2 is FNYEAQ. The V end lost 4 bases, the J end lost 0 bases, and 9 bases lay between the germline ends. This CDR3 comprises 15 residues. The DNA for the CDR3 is TGTGCCAGCAGCTCGCACATAGCGAACACCGGGGAGCTGTTTTTT. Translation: CASSSHIANTGELFF.